Listed here are 2 T cell receptor beta chains from one sample, sequenced in a study of T cell responses to AZD1222 COVID-19 vaccine (dated by TCRdb to 2020 to 2023). The time point label of this sample denotes: baseline before first vaccination. Libraries were made using the immunoSEQ multiplex PCR assay. The table comes from immuneACCESS by way of TCRdb, which keeps in-frame sequences with V and J called. Part of the clones is missing from these tables; in studies checked, under half for an unresolved V gene and the rest for unknown reasons. In this sample the table shows about 130,000 clones, roughly nine tenths of which occur a single time. Jointly, the top ten make up 2.8% of the sample. The input for sequencing was peripheral blood, taken on day 0 of AZD1222 vaccination. These TCRs come from an adult in good health.

The rearrangement uses TRBV5-1 and TRBJ1-3, with D possibly TRBD1 on 5 matching bases. This CDR3 is built from 14 residues. In germline, CDR1 is SGHRS, CDR2 YFSETQ. With 4 bases removed from V and 0 bases from J, the gap between germline ends came to 8 bases. The CDR3 is CASSARDSGNTIYF. CDR3 nucleotide sequence: TGCGCCAGCAGCGCCAGGGACTCTGGAAACACCATATATTTT.

V gene TRBV7-8 combines with J gene TRBJ1-1; D might be TRBD1 (5 bases). The germline V gene encodes CDR1 SGHVS and CDR2 FQNEAQ. This CDR3 has 16 amino acids. V was shortened by 2 bases and J by 1 base, with 14 bases between the two germline ends. CDR3 amino acids: CASSLRSGWRNTEAFF. The CDR3 coding sequence is TGTGCCAGCAGCTTACGTTCAGGGTGGAGGAACACTGAAGCTTTCTTT.